This T cell receptor (beta chain) was recovered during a study of blood T cell repertoires in COVID-19. Study-level background: Samples of COVID-19 (acute and convalescent) were obtained from the United States, Italy and Spain. PBMCs, B-cell-depleted T cells, or T cells were the source of the cDNA or gDNA that made up the material.

This clone was seen just once. In the study's own analysis: Amplified reference gene primers provided the basis for estimating nucleated cell counts. Sequencing used immunoSEQ multiplex PCR; TCRdb keeps in-frame clones, though not all of them. That table is the source of V, J and clone size, and D and trimming were worked out from the DNA. The sample carries 120,000 or so clones, over 60% recorded once. The germline V and J ends were trimmed by 2 bases and 0 bases, with 7 bases remaining between them. Per the germline V gene, CDR1 is MNHEY and CDR2 is SVGAGI. The CDR3 is 14 residues long. This clonotype originated in a man in his sixties or seventies with acute or convalescent COVID-19. The chain joins TRBV6-5 to TRBJ1-1, with D possibly TRBD1 on 6 matching bases. Sequenced input: peripheral blood. This CDR3 reads CASSYGTMNTEAFF. CDR3 DNA: TGTGCCAGCAGTTACGGGACAATGAACACTGAAGCTTTCTTT.